Listed below are T cell receptor beta chains from one sample, sequenced in a study of blood T cell repertoires in COVID-19. Clones were read by immunoSEQ multiplex PCR, and TCRdb kept only the in-frame ones, dropping some. Of 140,000 to 150,000 clones listed, 85% are singletons. The sample taken for sequencing was peripheral blood. Receptor source: a woman in her 40s with active or convalescent COVID-19. CDR3s include the opening cysteine and the closing phenylalanine or tryptophan. D genes are given only for firm matches. Size values are once, few and many counts, or a class for expanded clones, and some rows have none.

TRBV7-2	TRBJ1-4	NA	NA	CASSSFATNEKLFF	TGTGCCAGCAGCTCTTTCGCAACTAATGAAAAACTGTTTTTT
TRBV5-1	TRBJ2-3	NA	NA	CASSLAGTPIRTDTQYF	TGCGCCAGCAGCTTGGCCGGGACACCCATACGCACAGATACGCAGTATTTT
TRBV5-5	TRBJ1-2	NA	NA	CASSSSTANYGYTF	TGTGCCAGCAGTTCCTCGACAGCTAACTATGGCTACACCTTC
TRBV6-1	TRBJ2-7	NA	NA	CASSEAGRMGYEQYF	TGTGCCAGCAGTGAAGCGGGGAGGATGGGATACGAGCAGTACTTC
TRBV25-1	TRBJ1-2	TRBD1	NA	CASSEQGADGYTF	TGTGCCAGCAGTGAACAGGGGGCAGATGGCTACACCTTC
TRBV28	TRBJ2-4	TRBD2	NA	CASSPQTSGRPRVGKNIQYF	TGTGCCAGCAGTCCTCAGACTAGCGGGAGGCCCCGAGTGGGCAAAAACATTCAGTACTTC
TRBV5-4	TRBJ1-2	NA	NA	CASSLKGAWGYTF	TGTGCCAGCAGCTTGAAAGGGGCCTGGGGCTACACCTTC
TRBV28	TRBJ2-3	NA	NA	CASRVGGFTDTQYF	TGTGCCAGCAGAGTGGGGGGTTTCACAGATACGCAGTATTTT
TRBV10-3	TRBJ1-5	TRBD1	few	CAISSGTAKNQPQHF	TGTGCCATCAGCTCCGGGACAGCCAAAAATCAGCCCCAGCATTTT
TRBV7-2	TRBJ2-1	TRBD1	NA	CASSTGGQGYNEQFF	TGTGCCAGCAGCACCGGGGGACAGGGGTACAATGAGCAGTTCTTC
TRBV27	TRBJ2-4	NA	NA	CASSLDRTINIQYF	TGTGCCAGCAGTTTAGACAGAACCATAAACATTCAGTACTTC
TRBV27	TRBJ1-1	TRBD1	NA	CATGTGVTTEAFF	TGTGCCACCGGGACAGGGGTAACCACTGAAGCTTTCTTT
TRBV19	TRBJ2-7	NA	NA	CASSTGTRNYEQYF	TGTGCCAGTAGTACCGGGACACGAAACTACGAGCAGTACTTC
TRBV12-1	TRBJ1-5	NA	NA	CASSLFGTGPSKTDHQPQHF	TGTGCCAGCAGCTTGTTCGGGACAGGCCCATCGAAGACGGACCATCAGCCCCAGCATTTT